This T cell receptor (beta chain) was sequenced for a study of blood T cell repertoires in COVID-19. Repertoires were generated with immunoSEQ multiplex PCR, while TCRdb's copy carries only in-frame clones and drops some. Of about 230,000 clones in the sample, about 88% were seen once. Trimming pared 3 bases from V and 5 bases from J, leaving 2 bases between. This CDR3 has 11 amino acids. Sequencing was done on a sample of peripheral blood. This clonotype was sampled from a middle-aged man with acute or convalescent COVID-19. The V and J genes are TRBV12-3 or TRBV12-4 and TRBJ2-1; D is uncertain. CDR3 DNA sequence: TGTGCCAGCAGTTTCGACAATGAGCAGTTCTTC. Translation: CASSFDNEQFF.